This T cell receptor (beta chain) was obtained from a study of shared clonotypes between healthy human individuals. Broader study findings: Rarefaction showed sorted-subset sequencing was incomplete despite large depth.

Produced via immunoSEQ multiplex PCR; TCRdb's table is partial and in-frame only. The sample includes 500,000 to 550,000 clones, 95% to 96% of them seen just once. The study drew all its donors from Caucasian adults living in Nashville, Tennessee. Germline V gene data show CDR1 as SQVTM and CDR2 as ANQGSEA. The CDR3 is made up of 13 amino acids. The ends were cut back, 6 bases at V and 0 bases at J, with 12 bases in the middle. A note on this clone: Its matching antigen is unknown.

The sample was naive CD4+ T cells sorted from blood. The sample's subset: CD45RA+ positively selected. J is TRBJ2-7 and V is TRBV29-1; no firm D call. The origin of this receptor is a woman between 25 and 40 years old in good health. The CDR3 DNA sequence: TGCAGCGTGATGGCCAGGTCCTCCTACGAGCAGTACTTC. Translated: CSVMARSSYEQYF.